Following are 5 T cell receptor beta chains from one sample sequenced in a study of T-cell memory formation after mild COVID-19. TCRdb passed the 5' RACE reads through MiXCR, listing each CDR3 protein once. This table has about 440,000 distinct CDR3 sequences, roughly 20% appearing once. Sample: PBMCs or a T cell subset sorted from them (not recorded which). All receptors come from an adult woman who had mild COVID-19 (a few samples of this study predate the infection). Cell type and time point are not known.

This chain connects TRBV6-5 to TRBJ2-7; 7 bases fit TRBD1. The germline gives CDR1 MNHEY, CDR2 SVGAGI. J was trimmed by 3 bases and V by 7 bases; bases with no gene match: 12. The CDR3 runs to 15 residues. The chain's CDR3 is CASKHRDQGDYEQYF. CDR3 sequence (DNA): TGTGCCAGCAAGCACCGGGACCAGGGGGACTACGAGCAGTACTTC.

V usage is TRBV7-3 and J usage is TRBJ2-3, with TRBD2 identical over 7 bases. CDR1 and CDR2 (germline): SGHTA, FQGTGA. The CDR3 length is 14 residues. Trimming at V came to 5 bases and at J to 4 bases, leaving 6 bases not matched to a gene. The CDR3 bases are TGTGCCAGCAGCCAGCGGGGCGGAGCAGATACGCAGTATTTT. The encoded protein is CASSQRGGADTQYF.

This clonotype occurred a few times. V and J are TRBV20-1 and TRBJ1-5; D ambiguous. Between the trimmed V and J ends, which lost 2 bases and 4 bases, there was a span of 12 bases. The germline gives CDR1 DFQATT, CDR2 SNEGSKA (reference sequence). The CDR3 has 14 amino acids. This CDR3 is CSARYPEENQPQHF. The CDR3 DNA reads TGCAGTGCTAGATATCCCGAAGAAAATCAGCCCCAGCATTTT.

This clonotype was seen many times. The chain has TRBV5-1 and TRBJ2-1; D is uncertain. The length of the CDR3 is 15 residues. V lost 0 bases, J lost 3 bases, and 10 bases lay in between. Germline-derived CDR1 and CDR2 are SGHRS and YFSETQ. CDR3 sequence: CASSLVGTGYNEQFF. In DNA, the CDR3 is TGCGCCAGCAGCTTGGTTGGCACGGGCTACAATGAGCAGTTCTTC.

The chain carries TRBV27 and TRBJ2-7, with TRBD1 matching over 8 bases. The germline V gene has CDR1 MNHEY and CDR2 SMNVEV (reference sequence). The CDR3 totals 17 residues. V lost 3 bases and J lost 2; bases outside the gene matches: 12. CDR3 DNA: TGTGCCAGCAGTTTTTTTTCAGGGGGCGCCACCCCCTACGAGCAGTACTTC. It translates to CASSFFSGGATPYEQYF.